The T cell receptor (beta chain) described here comes from a study of early T cells in non-severe SARS-CoV-2 infection. Study-wide context: With bulk RNA from unsorted whole blood as input, sequencing yielded unpaired chains.

V was shortened by 3 bases and J by 3 bases, with 20 bases between the two germline ends. Germline CDR1 reads GTSNPN; CDR2 reads SVGIG (reference sequence). The CDR3 runs 16 residues. In the library, individual cDNA molecules carried attached unique molecular identifiers. In TCRdb, the 5' RACE reads were re-called with MiXCR into one record per CDR3 protein. The data hold 60,000 to 70,000 distinct CDR3 sequences, with over 4.5% observed a single time. Study-wide results and caveats: Database matching using VDJdb favored anti-spike CD8 responses, with private and CD4 specificities left missing.

The table lists this clonotype with many counts. The antigen is not known. The sample consisted of whole blood. V usage is TRBV30 and J usage is TRBJ1-1; perhaps TRBD1 as D (5 bases). This TCR derives from an adult who was a healthcare worker with PCR-confirmed SARS-CoV-2 infection or an uninfected control (not recorded which). CDR3 in DNA: TGTGCCTGGAGGACAGCAGGAGCCTCATGGGACACTGAAGCTTTCTTT. This translates into CAWRTAGASWDTEAFF.